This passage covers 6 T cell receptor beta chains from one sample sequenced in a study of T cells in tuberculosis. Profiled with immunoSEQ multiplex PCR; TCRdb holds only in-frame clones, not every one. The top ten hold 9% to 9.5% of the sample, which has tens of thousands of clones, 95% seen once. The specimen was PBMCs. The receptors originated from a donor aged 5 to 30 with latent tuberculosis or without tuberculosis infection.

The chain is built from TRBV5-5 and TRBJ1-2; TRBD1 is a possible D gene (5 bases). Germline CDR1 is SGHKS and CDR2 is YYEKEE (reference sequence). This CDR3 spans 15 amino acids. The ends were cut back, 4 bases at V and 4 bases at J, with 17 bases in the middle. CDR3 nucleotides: TGTGCCAGCAGCCCTTCAGGAGGGACGGTCTATGGCTACACCTTC. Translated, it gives CASSPSGGTVYGYTF. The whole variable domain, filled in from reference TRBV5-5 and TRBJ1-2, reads DAGVTQSPTHLIKTRGQQVTLRCSPISGHKSVSWYQQVLGQGPQFIFQYYEKEERGRGNFPDRFSARQFPNYSSELNVNALLLGDSALYLCASSPSGGTVYGYTFGSGTRLTVV.

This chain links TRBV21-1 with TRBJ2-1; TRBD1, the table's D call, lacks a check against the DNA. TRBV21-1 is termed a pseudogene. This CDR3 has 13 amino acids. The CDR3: CASSTFPRDRQFF. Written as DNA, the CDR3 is TGTGCCAGCAGCACCTTTCCCCGGGACAGGCAGTTCTTC.

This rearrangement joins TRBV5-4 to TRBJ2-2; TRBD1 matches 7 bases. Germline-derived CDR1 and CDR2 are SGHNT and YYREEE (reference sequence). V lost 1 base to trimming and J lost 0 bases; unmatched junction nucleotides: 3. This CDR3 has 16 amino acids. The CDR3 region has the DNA TGTGCCAGCAGCTTGCCGGACAGGCCGAACACCGGGGAGCTGTTTTTT. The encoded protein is CASSLPDRPNTGELFF.

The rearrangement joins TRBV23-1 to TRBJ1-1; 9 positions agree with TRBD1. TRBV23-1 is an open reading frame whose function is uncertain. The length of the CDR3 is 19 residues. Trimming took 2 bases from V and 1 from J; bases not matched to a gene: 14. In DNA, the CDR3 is TGCGCCAGCAGTCAAGAGTTCGGGACAGGGACTTGGAAGAACACTGAAGCTTTCTTT. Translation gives CASSQEFGTGTWKNTEAFF.

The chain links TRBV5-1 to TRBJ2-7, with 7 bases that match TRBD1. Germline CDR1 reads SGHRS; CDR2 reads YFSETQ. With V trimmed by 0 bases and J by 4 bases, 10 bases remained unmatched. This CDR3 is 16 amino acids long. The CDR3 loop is CASSLESSGGEYEQYF. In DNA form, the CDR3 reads TGCGCCAGCAGCTTGGAATCGTCAGGGGGAGAATACGAGCAGTACTTC.

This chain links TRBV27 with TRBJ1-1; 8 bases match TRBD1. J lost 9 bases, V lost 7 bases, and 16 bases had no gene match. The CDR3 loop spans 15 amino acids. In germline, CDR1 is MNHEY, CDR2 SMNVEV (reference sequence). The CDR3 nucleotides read TGTGCCAGCACTAAACGGGGCGGACAGGGAGGACAAGCTTTCTTT. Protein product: CASTKRGGQGGQAFF.